This TCR beta chain was sequenced during a study of T cell responses to AZD1222 COVID-19 vaccine (dated by TCRdb to the early 2020s). Looking at the study overall: AZD1222 recipients given second doses at about 4 weeks or at about 12 weeks were pooled, since spike-specific TCR depth and breadth were not found to differ between the two schedules. A total of 233 trial participants underwent TCR sequencing, of whom 200 to 220 had received two doses of AZD1222 and 26 had received two doses of the MenACWY control vaccine. Trial participants were enrolled by age into subgroups of 18-55, 56-69 and 70-plus years, and around 150, 29 and 61 TCR-sequenced participants, respectively, were included in these subgroups.

The full study reports these points: Reportedly, almost half of the unique spike-specific TCRs recognized epitopes lying outside the regions that are mutated in the B.1.351 and B.1.1.7 variants. CD4 TCRs associated with the vaccine covered the entire spike protein, and the dominant responses were in regions 160-218 and 743-854. After two AZD1222 doses, both the breadth and the depth of spike-specific TCRs were significantly higher than at day 0 and than in MenACWY recipients. Participants were mostly white British and included more females than males, and it was suggested by the authors that clonal diversity may have been underestimated. The 56-69-year group was small, and its depth increase did not reach significance, likely because of low power. Because no day 14 peak-response samples were available, the repertoires could be characterized only after the peak T cell response. Only a handful of AZD1222 recipients were SARS-CoV-2 seropositive at baseline, limiting conclusions about previously exposed vaccinees.

The intended sense of this specimen's time point label: baseline before first vaccination. Vaccinee samples came from UK trials COV001 and COV002, including a single-blind randomized controlled phase 2/3 trial of AZD1222 (ChAdOx1 nCoV-19) in healthy adults. For TCRbeta chain sequencing, PBMC samples were collected from trial participants at day 0 and at day 28 after the second dose. Trimming takes 3 bases from V and 13 bases from J, and the germline ends sit 15 bases apart. Counted from cysteine to phenylalanine, this CDR3 has 13 amino acids. Kept here is only the CDR3 DNA, which spans 39 bases and is read in frame from base 1. From a lookup of the germline V gene, CDR1 and CDR2 are KGHSH and LQKENI. About this clone itself: Its antigen has not been determined. No base quality information exists; no much larger clone differs at one position.

The CDR3 regions of human TCRbeta chains were analyzed by immunosequencing. As for how the authors treated the data: Repertoire TCRs were checked for matches against a reference library of SARS-CoV-2-specific TCRs that had been generated using the MIRA antigen-specificity platform. Breadth was defined as the fraction of unique TCRs that were SARS-CoV-2-associated, and depth was defined as the fraction of total T cells that were SARS-CoV-2-associated. Using the MIRA data, each spike-specific TCR was assigned both to the spike region to which the TCR was reactive and to a CD4 or CD8 class. Log10-transformed breadth and depth values were compared by one-way ANOVA with Sidak's multiple comparisons tests. As stored in TCRdb, this immuneACCESS dataset retains in-frame rearrangements with V and J assigned. A fraction of the clones does not appear; measured against another copy, unresolved V genes explain less than half of the discrepancy, and the remainder lacks a known reason. V and J calls and clone size follow that table, whereas D and trimming were derived from the DNA. Within this sample are around 80,000 clones, with around nine tenths of them counted one time only. Together, the top ten hold approximately 11% of the sample.

This TCR was sampled from an adult in good health. The sequence joins TRBV18 to TRBJ2-2; the D gene is not confidently resolved. The sample consisted of peripheral blood, taken on day 0 of AZD1222 vaccination. The CDR3 region: CASSPPSVSWLFF. Here is the DNA: TGTGCCAGCTCACCGCCGTCGGTTTCCTGGCTGTTTTTT.